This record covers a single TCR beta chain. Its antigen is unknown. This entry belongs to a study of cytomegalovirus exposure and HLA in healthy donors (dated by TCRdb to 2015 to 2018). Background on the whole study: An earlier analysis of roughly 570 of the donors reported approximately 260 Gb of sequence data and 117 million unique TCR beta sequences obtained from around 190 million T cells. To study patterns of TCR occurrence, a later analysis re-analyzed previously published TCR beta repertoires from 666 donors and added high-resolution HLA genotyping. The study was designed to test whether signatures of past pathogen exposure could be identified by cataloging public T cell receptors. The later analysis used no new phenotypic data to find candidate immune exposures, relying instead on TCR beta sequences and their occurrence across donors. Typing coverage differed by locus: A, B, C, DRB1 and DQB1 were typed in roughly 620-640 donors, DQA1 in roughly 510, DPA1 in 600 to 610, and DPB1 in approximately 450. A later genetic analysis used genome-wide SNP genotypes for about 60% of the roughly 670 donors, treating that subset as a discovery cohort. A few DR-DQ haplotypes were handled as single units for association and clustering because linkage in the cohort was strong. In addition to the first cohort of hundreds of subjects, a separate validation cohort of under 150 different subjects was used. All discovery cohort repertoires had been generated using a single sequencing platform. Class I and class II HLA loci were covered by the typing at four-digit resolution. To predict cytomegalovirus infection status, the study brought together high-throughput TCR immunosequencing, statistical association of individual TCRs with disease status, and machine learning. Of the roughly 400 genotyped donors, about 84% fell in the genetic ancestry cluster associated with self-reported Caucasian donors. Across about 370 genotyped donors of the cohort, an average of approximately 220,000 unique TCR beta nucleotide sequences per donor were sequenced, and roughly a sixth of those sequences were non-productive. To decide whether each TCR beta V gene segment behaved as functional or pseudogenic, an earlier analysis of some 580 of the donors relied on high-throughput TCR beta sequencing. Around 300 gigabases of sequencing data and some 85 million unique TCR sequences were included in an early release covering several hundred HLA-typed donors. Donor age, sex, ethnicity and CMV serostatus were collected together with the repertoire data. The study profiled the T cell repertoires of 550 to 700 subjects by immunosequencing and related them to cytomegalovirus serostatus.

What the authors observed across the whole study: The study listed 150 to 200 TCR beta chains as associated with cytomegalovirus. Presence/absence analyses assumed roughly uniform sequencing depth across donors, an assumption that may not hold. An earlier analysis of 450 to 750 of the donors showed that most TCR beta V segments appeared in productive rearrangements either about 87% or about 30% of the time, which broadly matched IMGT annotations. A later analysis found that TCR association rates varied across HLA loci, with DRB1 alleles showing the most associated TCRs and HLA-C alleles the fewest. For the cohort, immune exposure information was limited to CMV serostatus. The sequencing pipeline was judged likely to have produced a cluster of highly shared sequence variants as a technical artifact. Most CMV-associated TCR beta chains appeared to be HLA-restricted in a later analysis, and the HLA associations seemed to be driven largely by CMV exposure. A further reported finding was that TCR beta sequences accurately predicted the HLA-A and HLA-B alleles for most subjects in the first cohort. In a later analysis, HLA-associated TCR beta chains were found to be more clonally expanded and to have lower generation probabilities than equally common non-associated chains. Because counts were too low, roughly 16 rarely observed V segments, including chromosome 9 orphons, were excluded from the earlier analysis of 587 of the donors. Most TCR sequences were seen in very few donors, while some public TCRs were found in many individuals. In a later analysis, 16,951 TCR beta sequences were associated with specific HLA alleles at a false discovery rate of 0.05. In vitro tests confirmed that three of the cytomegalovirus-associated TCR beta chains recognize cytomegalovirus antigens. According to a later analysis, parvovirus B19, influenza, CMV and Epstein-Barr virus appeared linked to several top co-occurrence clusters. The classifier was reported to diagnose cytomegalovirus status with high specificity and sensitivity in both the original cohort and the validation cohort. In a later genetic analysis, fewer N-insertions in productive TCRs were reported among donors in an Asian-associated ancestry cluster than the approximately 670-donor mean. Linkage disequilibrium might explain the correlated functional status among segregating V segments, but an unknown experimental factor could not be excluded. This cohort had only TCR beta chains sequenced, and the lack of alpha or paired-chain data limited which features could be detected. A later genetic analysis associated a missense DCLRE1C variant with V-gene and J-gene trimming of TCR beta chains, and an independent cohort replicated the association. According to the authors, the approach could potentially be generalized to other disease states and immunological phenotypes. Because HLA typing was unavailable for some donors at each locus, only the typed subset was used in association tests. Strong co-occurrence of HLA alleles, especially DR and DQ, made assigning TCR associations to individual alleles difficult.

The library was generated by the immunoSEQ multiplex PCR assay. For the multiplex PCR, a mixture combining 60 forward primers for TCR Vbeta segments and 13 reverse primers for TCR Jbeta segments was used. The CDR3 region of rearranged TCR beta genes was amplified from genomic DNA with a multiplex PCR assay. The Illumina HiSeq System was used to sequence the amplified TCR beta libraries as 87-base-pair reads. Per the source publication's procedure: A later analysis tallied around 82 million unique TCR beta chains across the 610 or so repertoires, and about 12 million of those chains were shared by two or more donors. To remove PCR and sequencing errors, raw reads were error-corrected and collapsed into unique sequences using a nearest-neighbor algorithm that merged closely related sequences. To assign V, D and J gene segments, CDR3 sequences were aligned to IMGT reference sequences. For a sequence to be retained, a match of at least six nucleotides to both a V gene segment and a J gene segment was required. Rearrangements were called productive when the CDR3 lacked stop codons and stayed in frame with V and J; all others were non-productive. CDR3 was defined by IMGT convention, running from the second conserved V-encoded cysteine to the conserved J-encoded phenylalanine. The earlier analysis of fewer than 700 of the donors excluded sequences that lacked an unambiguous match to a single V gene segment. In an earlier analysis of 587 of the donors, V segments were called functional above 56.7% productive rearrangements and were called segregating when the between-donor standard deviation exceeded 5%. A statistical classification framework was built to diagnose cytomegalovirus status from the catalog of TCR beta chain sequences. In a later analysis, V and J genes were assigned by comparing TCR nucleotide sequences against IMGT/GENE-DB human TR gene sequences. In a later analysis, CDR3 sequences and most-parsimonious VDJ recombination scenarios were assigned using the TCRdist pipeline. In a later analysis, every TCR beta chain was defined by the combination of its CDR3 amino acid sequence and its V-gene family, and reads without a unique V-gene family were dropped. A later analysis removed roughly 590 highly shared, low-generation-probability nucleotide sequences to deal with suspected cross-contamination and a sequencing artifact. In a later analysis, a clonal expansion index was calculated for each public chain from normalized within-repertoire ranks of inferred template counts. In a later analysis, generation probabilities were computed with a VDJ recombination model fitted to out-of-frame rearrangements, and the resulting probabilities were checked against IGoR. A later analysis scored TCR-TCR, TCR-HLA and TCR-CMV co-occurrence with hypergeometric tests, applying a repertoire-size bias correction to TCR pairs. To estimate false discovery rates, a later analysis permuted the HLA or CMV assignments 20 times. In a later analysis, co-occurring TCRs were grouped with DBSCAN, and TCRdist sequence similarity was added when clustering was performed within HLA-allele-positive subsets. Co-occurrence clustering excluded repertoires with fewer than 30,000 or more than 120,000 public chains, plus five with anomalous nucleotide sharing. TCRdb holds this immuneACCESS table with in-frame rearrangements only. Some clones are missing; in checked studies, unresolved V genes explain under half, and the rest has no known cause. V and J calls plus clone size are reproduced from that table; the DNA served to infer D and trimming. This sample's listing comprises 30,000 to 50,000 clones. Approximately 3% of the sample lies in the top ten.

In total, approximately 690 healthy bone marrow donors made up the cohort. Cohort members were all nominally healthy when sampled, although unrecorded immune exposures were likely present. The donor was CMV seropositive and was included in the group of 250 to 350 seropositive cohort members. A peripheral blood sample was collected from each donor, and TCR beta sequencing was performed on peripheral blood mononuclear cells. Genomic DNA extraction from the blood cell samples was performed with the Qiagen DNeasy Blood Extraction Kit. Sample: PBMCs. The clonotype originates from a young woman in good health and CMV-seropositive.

The DNA sequence is given as TGCGCCAGCAGCTTAGACATTAATCAGCCCCAGCATTTT. Translated, it reads CASSLDINQPQHF. Recombination joined TRBV5-1 with TRBJ1-5; the D gene cannot be resolved reliably. The CDR3 contains 13 residues, cysteine and phenylalanine counted. Kept here is only the CDR3 DNA, which spans 39 bases and is read in frame from base 1. According to the germline V gene, CDR1 reads SGHRS and CDR2 reads YFSETQ. V is reduced by 2 bases and J by 4 bases, leaving a spacing of 7 bases between them. Where the CDR3 stops, the reference TRBV5-1 and TRBJ1-5 genes take over; the full variable domain is KAGVTQTPRYLIKTRGQQVTLSCSPISGHRSVSWYQQTPGQGLQFLFEYFSETQRNKGNFPGRFSGRQFSNSRSEMNVSTLELGDSALYLCASSLDINQPQHFGDGTRLSIL.